This TCR beta chain was obtained from a study of OX40 agonist ivuxolimab in advanced cancers. Study at large: Dosing consisted of intravenous ivuxolimab at 0.01 to 10 mg/kg every 2 weeks. Dose-escalation patients suffered from hepatocellular carcinoma, melanoma, renal cell or head and neck cancer.

The table came from immunoSEQ multiplex PCR; TCRdb's copy has only in-frame clones and leaves some out. The sample has some 67,000 clones, 85% seen once. The CDR3 is made up of 16 amino acids. Trimming took off 1 base at V and 8 bases at J, with 18 bases between the two ends. Germline CDR1 is MGHRA and CDR2 is YSYEKL. This rearrangement joins TRBV4-1 to TRBJ2-1, with a possible D match to TRBD2 (6 bases). Specimen: CD4+ or CD8+ T cells sorted from blood, collected in a trial of the OX40 agonist ivuxolimab. The TCR sequence derives from an adult with an advanced solid tumor such as melanoma, head and neck, liver or kidney cancer. The CDR3 bases are TGCGCCAGCAGCCAAGGGCTCCTCGGGAGACGGGATGAGCAGTTCTTC. Protein product: CASSQGLLGRRDEQFF.